This T cell receptor beta chain originates from a study of CD8 T cells in ankylosing spondylitis. Comment on this clonotype: Its specificity is not known.

This CDR3 has 16 residues. V shed 5 bases and J 4 bases; nucleotides not matched to a gene: 5. Germline lookup yields CDR1 SEHNR and CDR2 FQNEAQ (reference sequence). Study conclusions and caveats: With a CD8+ phenotype, disease-linked clones were relatively rare in peripheral blood. There was a TCR beta motif, made of several highly homologous variants, that appeared characteristic of ankylosing spondylitis blood.

In TCRdb, the 5' RACE reads were re-called with MiXCR into one record per CDR3 protein. Among about 250,000 distinct CDR3 sequences listed, approximately 20% were seen once. Input material: blood, either unsorted or a sorted T cell fraction (not recorded which). The chain employs TRBV7-9 and TRBJ2-1, with 13 bases lining up with TRBD2. The source of this sequence is a male donor with ankylosing spondylitis or in good health (not recorded which). CDR3 sequence (DNA): TGTGCCAGCAGCCCCGGGACTAGCGGGATATACAATGAGCAGTTCTTC. This translates into CASSPGTSGIYNEQFF.